One sample yielded the 29 T cell receptor beta chains listed below, sequenced in a study of OX40 agonist ivuxolimab in advanced cancers. Assay: immunoSEQ multiplex PCR; the TCRdb copy retains only in-frame clones and omits some. The sample yields some 60,000 clones, 91% seen once. The sequenced sample was CD4+ or CD8+ T cells sorted from blood, obtained in a trial of the OX40 agonist ivuxolimab. The receptor set was obtained from an adult with an advanced solid tumor such as melanoma, head and neck, liver or kidney cancer.

This rearrangement joins TRBV27 to TRBJ2-1, with D hard to call. Looked up from germline, CDR1 is MNHEY and CDR2 is SMNVEV (reference sequence). There are 13 residues in the CDR3. V was shortened by 7 bases and J by 6 bases, with 13 bases between the two germline ends. The CDR3 here is CASIPSWGNEQFF. CDR3 nucleotide sequence: TGTGCCAGCATCCCCAGCTGGGGCAATGAGCAGTTCTTC.

This chain joins TRBV19 and TRBJ2-2; tentatively, D is TRBD1 or TRBD2 (5 bases each). V lost 5 bases and J 2 bases, leaving 12 bases between the germline ends. Germline V CDR1 and CDR2: LNHDA, SQIVND (reference sequence). This CDR3 is 15 amino acids long. CDR3 region: CASSGRGPNTGELFF. CDR3 in DNA: TGTGCCAGTAGTGGCCGGGGCCCCAACACCGGGGAGCTGTTTTTT.

The rearrangement uses TRBV18 and TRBJ2-5, with D uncertain. Per the germline V gene, CDR1 is KGHSH and CDR2 is LQKENI. The CDR3 length is 12 residues. The germline V and J ends were trimmed by 3 bases and 5 bases, with 7 bases remaining between them. The CDR3 nucleotides are TGTGCCAGCTCACCCCCCCGGGAGACCCAGTACTTC. This translates into CASSPPRETQYF.

This chain connects TRBV15 to TRBJ2-1; D may be TRBD2 (5 bases). Trimming took off 0 bases at V and 8 bases at J, with 14 bases between the two ends. Germline CDR1 reads LNHNV; CDR2 reads YYDKDF (reference sequence). The length of the CDR3 is 15 residues. CDR3 sequence (DNA): TGTGCCACCAGCAGAGATCCACGGGCCGGGGATGAGCAGTTCTTC. Its protein is CATSRDPRAGDEQFF.

The chain has TRBV28 and TRBJ2-5, with D maybe TRBD1 (5 bases). The germline CDR1 and CDR2 sequences are MDHEN and SYDVKM. The CDR3 contains 11 residues. The DNA for the CDR3 is TGTGTGGCGCAGGGATTAGAGACCCAGTACTTC. The encoded protein is CVAQGLETQYF.

The rearrangement links TRBV7-3 to TRBJ2-2; 10 nucleotides align to TRBD2. Per germline, CDR1 SGHTA and CDR2 FQGTGA. V gave up 1 base and J gave up 4 bases; unmatched junction bases: 6. The CDR3 runs 17 residues. CDR3 sequence: CASSLMTSGSVTGELFF. Here the CDR3 DNA reads TGTGCCAGCAGCTTAATGACTAGCGGGTCTGTCACCGGGGAGCTGTTTTTT.

V gene TRBV6-5 combines with J gene TRBJ1-1; no reliable D call. The germline CDR1 and CDR2 sequences are MNHEY and SVGAGI. Trimming left V 6 bases short and J 5 bases short, with 16 bases between. The CDR3 extends over 14 amino acids. CDR3 DNA: TGTGCCAGCAGAATACGCCCGGAGAGTACTGAAGCTTTCTTT. Translation gives CASRIRPESTEAFF.

This sequence joins TRBV7-2 and TRBJ2-1; 8 bases match TRBD2. The CDR3 has 17 residues. V was pared by 5 bases and J by 4 bases, with 13 bases of the junction left unmatched. From germline, CDR1 is SGHTA and CDR2 FQGNSA. CDR3 in amino acids: CASSPRLTSGGYNEQFF. The CDR3 DNA follows: TGTGCCAGCAGCCCACGACTAACCAGCGGGGGTTACAATGAGCAGTTCTTC.

The V gene is TRBV5-1, the J gene TRBJ2-6; no reliable D call. The CDR3 length is 13 residues. CDR1 is SGHRS, CDR2 YFSETQ, per germline. Trimming removed 0 bases at V and 3 bases at J, with 1 base between. This chain's CDR3 is CASSLVGANVLTF. CDR3 nucleotides: TGCGCCAGCAGCTTGGTTGGGGCCAACGTCCTGACTTTC.

V is TRBV7-9 and J is TRBJ2-3, with D possibly matching TRBD2 (6 bases). V was trimmed by 5 bases and J by 2 bases, leaving 14 bases between them. The CDR3 is 15 residues long. CDR1 is SEHNR and CDR2 is FQNEAQ in the germline V gene (reference sequence). CDR3: CASSATGVPTDTQYF. CDR3 nucleotide sequence: TGTGCCAGCAGCGCGACGGGAGTCCCCACAGATACGCAGTATTTT. Full variable domain (missing parts from reference TRBV7-9 and TRBJ2-3): DTGVSQNPRHKITKRGQNVTFRCDPISEHNRLYWYRQTLGQGPEFLTYFQNEAQLEKSRLLSDRFSAERPKGSFSTLEIQRTEQGDSAMYLCASSATGVPTDTQYFGPGTRLTVL.

The chain recombines TRBV7-9 with TRBJ2-7, with D unclear. Germline-derived CDR1 and CDR2 are SEHNR and FQNEAQ (reference sequence). With 5 bases removed from V and 2 bases from J, the gap between germline ends came to 4 bases. The length of the CDR3 is 11 residues. The CDR3 DNA reads as TGTGCCAGCAGCCACCCCTACGAGCAGTACTTC. Translated, it gives CASSHPYEQYF.

V and J are TRBV5-1 and TRBJ2-7, with TRBD1 identical over 10 bases. This CDR3 has 15 amino acids. The V gene's germline CDR1 is SGHRS and CDR2 YFSETQ. The V segment lost 2 bases and the J segment 1 base; nucleotides outside the gene matches: 3. The CDR3 here is CASSLRDRGSYEQYF. Here the CDR3 DNA reads TGCGCCAGCAGCTTACGGGACAGGGGTTCCTACGAGCAGTACTTC.

The V and J genes are TRBV19 and TRBJ1-5; 11 bases agree with TRBD1. The CDR3 runs to 13 residues. V trimming: 8 bases; J trimming: 6 bases; junction bases outside the gene matches: 3. Germline lookup yields CDR1 LNHDA and CDR2 SQIVND (reference sequence). The CDR3 here is CASQDRGPQPQHF. The CDR3 coding sequence is TGTGCCAGTCAGGACAGGGGGCCTCAGCCCCAGCATTTT.

The chain recombines TRBV6-1 with TRBJ2-1; 11 nucleotides align to TRBD1. V lost 4 bases, J lost 1 base, and 0 bases stayed unmatched. The CDR3 length is 15 residues. Germline V gene lookup returns CDR1 MNHNS and CDR2 SASEGT. DNA for the CDR3: TGTGCCAGCAGTGGGGACAGGGGGTCCTACAATGAGCAGTTCTTC. Residues: CASSGDRGSYNEQFF.

V and J are TRBV18 and TRBJ1-5; 7 nucleotides match TRBD1. This CDR3 spans 14 amino acids. Germline values: CDR1 KGHSH, CDR2 LQKENI. J was trimmed by 1 base and V by 3 bases; bases with no gene match: 0. CDR3 sequence: CASSPGQSNQPQHF. The CDR3 DNA reads TGTGCCAGCTCACCGGGACAGAGCAATCAGCCCCAGCATTTT. Looking up the rest from reference TRBV18 and TRBJ1-5 gives the full variable domain: NAGVMQNPRHLVRRRGQEARLRCSPMKGHSHVYWYRQLPEEGLKFMVYLQKENIIDESGMPKERFSAEFPKEGPSILRIQQVVRGDSAAYFCASSPGQSNQPQHFGDGTRLSIL.

The chain links TRBV5-1 to TRBJ1-2; no clear D. Germline CDR1 SGHRS, CDR2 YFSETQ. The CDR3 length is 13 residues. The germline V and J ends were trimmed by 5 bases and 3 bases, with 11 bases remaining between them. CDR3 bases: TGCGCCAGCAGAGCTTCGACGGACTATGGCTACACCTTC. Its translation is CASRASTDYGYTF.

This clone is classed as medium-sized. The CDR3 DNA reads TGTGCCAGCAGCAGGGGACAGGGAGGAGAGACCCAGTACTTC. Protein product: CASSRGQGGETQYF. V gene TRBV11-1 combines with J gene TRBJ2-5; 9 bases agree with TRBD1. V trimming: 5 bases; J trimming: 4 bases; junction bases outside the gene matches: 5. The CDR3 is made up of 14 amino acids. Germline values: CDR1 SGHAT, CDR2 FQDESV (reference sequence). The full variable domain, with the rest looked up from reference TRBV11-1 and TRBJ2-5, is EAEVAQSPRYKITEKSQAVAFWCDPISGHATLYWYRQILGQGPELLVQFQDESVVDDSQLPKDRFSAERLKGVDSTLKIQPAELGDSAMYLCASSRGQGGETQYFGPGTRLLVL.

The J gene is TRBJ2-7, the V gene TRBV6-5, with a tentative D call TRBD1 (6 bases). Germline assignment: CDR1 MNHEY and CDR2 SVGAGI. The ends were cut back, 4 bases at V and 4 bases at J, with 17 bases in the middle. This CDR3 has 15 residues. The CDR3 DNA reads TGTGCCAGCAGTTCCGGATTAGGGGGACCATACGAGCAGTACTTC. Translating gives CASSSGLGGPYEQYF.

The chain combines TRBV6-5 with TRBJ1-5; D unresolved. The CDR3 is 14 amino acids. From germline, CDR1 is MNHEY and CDR2 SVGAGI. With 5 bases removed from V and 0 bases from J, the gap between germline ends came to 8 bases. CDR3 in amino acids: CASSRTVSNQPQHF. The CDR3 DNA reads TGTGCCAGCAGTCGGACGGTTAGCAATCAGCCCCAGCATTTT.

The J gene is TRBJ2-3, the V gene TRBV5-1, with D possibly TRBD2 on 6 matching bases. Trimming removed 3 bases from V and 0 bases from J, with 11 bases in between. The CDR3 loop spans 15 amino acids. Germline V gene data show CDR1 as SGHRS and CDR2 as YFSETQ. As DNA, the CDR3 is TGCGCCAGCAGCTACTCGGGACTTAGCACAGATACGCAGTATTTT. This sequence encodes CASSYSGLSTDTQYF.

The chain recombines TRBV19 with TRBJ1-3; no clear D gene. From germline, CDR1 is LNHDA and CDR2 SQIVND (reference sequence). CDR3 size: 14 residues. The V gene lost 6 bases and the J gene lost 0 bases, with 9 bases spanning the gap. DNA for the CDR3: TGTGCCAGTAGGGTTAGCGGCTCTGGAAACACCATATATTTT. Residues: CASRVSGSGNTIYF.

Turning to this clone: A junction boundary mismatches the germline segment, possibly from a read error. V is TRBV19 and J is TRBJ1-2; no clear D. Germline CDR1 reads LNHDA; CDR2 reads SQIVND (reference sequence). The CDR3 is 12 amino acids. CDR3 amino acids: CASSQKGYGCTF. The CDR3 DNA sequence: TGTGCCAGTAGTCAAAAGGGTTATGGCTGCACCTTC. Full variable domain (outside the CDR3, taken from reference TRBV19 and TRBJ1-2): DGGITQSPKYLFRKEGQNVTLSCEQNLNHDAMYWYRQDPGQGLRLIYYSQIVNDFQKGDIAEGYSVSREKKESFPLTVTSAQKNPTAFYLCASSQKGYGCTFGSGTRLTVV.

The chain carries TRBV28 and TRBJ2-5, with 7 bases fitting TRBD1. The length of the CDR3 is 16 residues. The germline CDR1 and CDR2 sequences are MDHEN and SYDVKM. V gave up 6 bases and J gave up 2 bases; unmatched junction bases: 12. The CDR3 loop is CASSHTGVSPQETQYF. The CDR3, as DNA: TGTGCCAGCAGCCATACAGGGGTATCCCCACAAGAGACCCAGTACTTC.

CDR3 DNA sequence: TGTGCCAGCAGCTTAGCCGTAACCCGCACCGGGGAGCTGTTTTTT. Protein sequence: CASSLAVTRTGELFF. This chain joins TRBV7-9 and TRBJ2-2, with unresolved D. The CDR3 consists of 15 residues. The V end lost 0 bases, the J end lost 4 bases, and 9 bases lay between the germline ends. Germline V CDR1 and CDR2: SEHNR, FQNEAQ (reference sequence).

The chain has TRBV29-1 and TRBJ1-1, with D possibly matching TRBD1 (5 bases). With 6 bases removed from V and 0 bases from J, the gap between germline ends came to 17 bases. The CDR3 has 15 residues. Germline CDR1 and CDR2: SQVTM and ANQGSEA. The CDR3 loop reads CSVSGGSMVNTEAFF. The CDR3 DNA is TGCAGCGTGAGCGGGGGGTCGATGGTGAACACTGAAGCTTTCTTT.

V usage is TRBV5-6 and J usage is TRBJ1-4; D is undetermined. The CDR3 runs to 13 residues. Germline V gene sequence: CDR1 SGHDT, CDR2 YYEEEE. V was cut by 1 base and J by 7 bases, with 8 bases left in between. This chain's CDR3 is CASSLRGTEKLFF. The CDR3, as DNA: TGTGCCAGCAGCTTGCGGGGTACTGAAAAACTGTTTTTT.

This clone was found a few times. The chain joins TRBV5-1 to TRBJ2-1, with TRBD1 matching 9 bases. CDR1 is SGHRS, CDR2 YFSETQ, per germline. J was trimmed by 7 bases and V by 2 bases; bases with no gene match: 7. CDR3 length: 15 amino acids. CDR3 sequence reads: CASSLNTGGGNEQFF. The DNA for the CDR3 is TGCGCCAGCAGCTTAAACACAGGGGGCGGAAATGAGCAGTTCTTC.

The V and J genes are TRBV20-1 and TRBJ2-7; D ambiguous. The length of the CDR3 is 11 residues. Germline loops: CDR1 DFQATT, CDR2 SNEGSKA (reference sequence). V shed 6 bases and J shed 6 bases, with 12 bases lying between them. DNA for the CDR3: TGCAGTGCCCTTCGGACGGGCGAGCAGTACTTC. Its translation is CSALRTGEQYF.

This chain links TRBV19 with TRBJ2-3; 12 bases agree with TRBD2. V trimming: 6 bases; J trimming: 6 bases; junction bases outside the gene matches: 10. There are 16 residues in the CDR3. CDR1 is LNHDA and CDR2 is SQIVND in the germline V gene (reference sequence). CDR3 in amino acids: CASSHTLAGGEDTQYF. For the CDR3, the DNA is TGTGCCAGTAGCCACACCCTAGCGGGAGGGGAGGATACGCAGTATTTT.